A single sample is the source of the 25 T cell receptor beta chains below, sequenced in a study of cytomegalovirus exposure and HLA in healthy donors. It was with 60 Vbeta and 13 Jbeta primers that the PCR ran. Sequencing used immunoSEQ multiplex PCR; TCRdb keeps in-frame clones, though not all of them. Here the sample spans some 160,000 clones, approximately 71% being singletons. The sample taken for sequencing was PBMCs. Receptors originate from a woman aged 18 to 35 in good health and CMV-seropositive.

This chain joins TRBV5-1 and TRBJ2-3; D is possibly TRBD2 (7 bases). Germline loops: CDR1 SGHRS, CDR2 YFSETQ. The CDR3 consists of 13 residues. The V gene lost 3 bases and the J gene lost 6 bases, with 11 bases spanning the gap. The CDR3 DNA reads as TGCGCCAGCAGCTCCGCGGGGGCCGATACGCAGTATTTT. As protein: CASSSAGADTQYF.

This clone was detected a few times. In DNA form, the CDR3 reads TGTGCCTGGAGTGAGAGCACCGGGGAGCTGTTTTTT. It yields the protein CAWSESTGELFF. V is TRBV30 and J is TRBJ2-2; D call uncertain. Germline CDR1 is GTSNPN and CDR2 is SVGIG (reference sequence). The CDR3 loop spans 12 amino acids. V lost 1 base to trimming and J lost 4 bases, with 4 bases between them.

This clone was observed a handful of times. The V and J genes are TRBV11-2 and TRBJ1-4; maybe TRBD1 (6 bases). Germline V gene lookup returns CDR1 SGHAT and CDR2 FQNNGV. Trimming took 4 bases from V and 1 from J, leaving 10 bases between them. This CDR3 has 15 residues. CDR3 DNA sequence: TGTGCCAGCAGCTCTTTAGGGGGAACTAATGAAAAACTGTTTTTT. It yields the protein CASSSLGGTNEKLFF. Full variable domain (rest looked up from reference TRBV11-2 and TRBJ1-4): EAGVAQSPRYKIIEKRQSVAFWCNPISGHATLYWYQQILGQGPKLLIQFQNNGVVDDSQLPKDRFSAERLKGVDSTLKIQPAKLEDSAVYLCASSSLGGTNEKLFFGSGTQLSVL.

As regards this clone: Other DNA sequences in this sample translate to the same CDR3. This chain joins TRBV7-2 and TRBJ1-1; D unresolved. The CDR3 contains 13 residues. The V gene's germline CDR1 is SGHTA and CDR2 FQGNSA. V was trimmed by 1 base and J by 1 base, leaving 4 bases between them. The CDR3 DNA follows: TGTGCCAGCAGCTTAGACAGGAACACTGAAGCTTTCTTT. Translation gives CASSLDRNTEAFF.

The rearrangement uses TRBV10-3 and TRBJ1-4; unclear D gene. Germline lookup yields CDR1 ENHRY and CDR2 SYGVKD. With 9 bases removed from V and 11 bases from J, the gap between germline ends came to 16 bases. This CDR3 is 12 amino acids long. The CDR3 DNA reads TGTGCCATGAAGCGTGTGTTGTCGAAACTGTTTTTT. It codes for CAMKRVLSKLFF.

This clone was seen a few times. The gene calls are TRBV18 and TRBJ1-2, with TRBD1 matching 8 bases. The CDR3 spans 13 residues. The germline V gene has CDR1 KGHSH and CDR2 LQKENI. V lost 3 bases and J lost 7; bases outside the gene matches: 4. CDR3 protein: CASSPTGVGGYTF. CDR3 DNA: TGTGCCAGCTCACCGACAGGGGTCGGTGGCTACACCTTC.

The chain combines TRBV19 with TRBJ1-2; D unresolved. Looked up from germline, CDR1 is LNHDA and CDR2 is SQIVND (reference sequence). The CDR3 runs 16 residues. The V end lost 6 bases, the J end lost 2 bases, and 19 bases lay between the germline ends. Written as DNA, the CDR3 is TGTGCCAGTAGCCCAGACGTCGGACTGCAAAACTATGGCTACACCTTC. Its translation: CASSPDVGLQNYGYTF.

The chain links TRBV4-1 to TRBJ1-1; 7 nucleotides align to TRBD1. The V and J ends lost 0 bases and 7 bases, in that order; junction bases with no gene match: 8. The CDR3 length is 15 residues. The germline V gene has CDR1 MGHRA and CDR2 YSYEKL. CDR3 DNA sequence: TGCGCCAGCAGCCAAGAGCACAGGGGAACGGGTGAAGCTTTCTTT. This sequence encodes CASSQEHRGTGEAFF.

The chain has TRBV4-1 and TRBJ1-6, with a weak D call TRBD1 (6 bases). This CDR3 region has 19 residues. V was pared by 4 bases and J by 1 base, with 20 bases between. Looked up from germline, CDR1 is MGHRA and CDR2 is YSYEKL. The CDR3 DNA is TGCGCCAGCAGCCGCGTACTGAACAGGGTAGAGTCCTATAATTCACCCCTCCACTTT. This encodes CASSRVLNRVESYNSPLHF.

The V call is TRBV29-1, the J call TRBJ2-1, with TRBD2 matching 9 bases. Germline loops: CDR1 SQVTM, CDR2 ANQGSEA. The ends lost 4 bases at V and 2 bases at J; junction bases unmatched: 12. There are 17 residues in the CDR3. The CDR3 nucleotides are TGCAGCGTTGTAGGGGGGCTAGCGGGGCTACCCTACAATGAGCAGTTCTTC. Its protein is CSVVGGLAGLPYNEQFF.

The chain couples TRBV5-1 to TRBJ1-1, with 8 bases identical to TRBD1. Germline CDR1 SGHRS, CDR2 YFSETQ. V dropped 6 bases and J dropped 5; count of bases not matched to a gene: 9. The CDR3 loop spans 14 amino acids. DNA for the CDR3: TGCGCCAGCACGGTGAACAGGGGGAGGACTGAAGCTTTCTTT. Translating it yields CASTVNRGRTEAFF.

The genes are TRBV6-1 and TRBJ1-3; D is perhaps TRBD1 (5 bases). Trimming removed 3 bases from V and 4 bases from J, with 10 bases in between. Germline V gene sequence: CDR1 MNHNS, CDR2 SASEGT. The CDR3 runs to 14 residues. The CDR3 DNA sequence: TGTGCCAGCAGTGAGGGGGAGGAAGGAAACACCATATATTTT. Its protein product is CASSEGEEGNTIYF.

This rearrangement joins TRBV6-1 to TRBJ1-2; tentative D call: TRBD1 (5 bases). The CDR3 runs to 17 residues. V lost 1 base, J lost 0 bases, and 15 bases lay in between. CDR1 and CDR2 (germline): MNHNS, SASEGT. As DNA, the CDR3 is TGTGCCAGCAGTGAAGTGGGACGGGGGTTAGCTAACTATGGCTACACCTTC. Its translation: CASSEVGRGLANYGYTF.

The chain joins TRBV11-2 to TRBJ1-2; D might be TRBD1 (5 bases). Germline V gene sequence: CDR1 SGHAT, CDR2 FQNNGV. V was pared by 10 bases and J by 8 bases, with 17 bases between. The CDR3 has 12 residues. The CDR3 sequence: CAISRPGLGYTF. The CDR3 DNA reads as TGTGCCATCTCCCGTCCAGGGTTGGGCTACACCTTC. Variable domain in full (rest from reference TRBV11-2 and TRBJ1-2): EAGVAQSPRYKIIEKRQSVAFWCNPISGHATLYWYQQILGQGPKLLIQFQNNGVVDDSQLPKDRFSAERLKGVDSTLKIQPAKLEDSAVYLCAISRPGLGYTFGSGTRLTVV.

This clone turned up a few times. J is TRBJ1-1 and V is TRBV29-1; 7 bases are shared with TRBD1. The CDR3 consists of 13 residues. The germline CDR1 and CDR2 sequences are SQVTM and ANQGSEA. V dropped 7 bases and J dropped 1; count of bases not matched to a gene: 6. The CDR3 spells CSAIRQGNTEAFF. The CDR3 DNA follows: TGCAGCGCCATCCGACAGGGGAACACTGAAGCTTTCTTT.

J is TRBJ1-3 and V is TRBV7-6; 8 nucleotides align to TRBD1. In germline, CDR1 is SGHVS, CDR2 FNYEAQ. With V trimmed by 5 bases and J by 4 bases, 7 bases remained unmatched. CDR3 size: 15 residues. CDR3 in DNA: TGTGCCAGCAGCCCCGGACAGGGTCCGGGAAACACCATATATTTT. It encodes CASSPGQGPGNTIYF.

The DNA for the CDR3 is TGTGCCAGCAGTACACAAACGGGAAACACCATATATTTT. Protein: CASSTQTGNTIYF. V and J are TRBV6-5 and TRBJ1-3; D not resolved. The CDR3 is 13 residues long. The V gene's germline CDR1 is MNHEY and CDR2 SVGAGI. The V end lost 5 bases, the J end lost 4 bases, and 9 bases lay between the germline ends.

The chain links TRBV28 to TRBJ1-5; TRBD1 might be the D (5 bases). V lost 6 bases and J lost 5, with 17 bases in between. Per germline, CDR1 MDHEN and CDR2 SYDVKM. CDR3 length equals 15 residues. CDR3: CASRSAGRPDQPQHF. CDR3 bases: TGTGCCAGCAGGTCAGCAGGGCGTCCGGATCAGCCCCAGCATTTT.

The J gene is TRBJ2-5, the V gene TRBV25-1, with TRBD2 as a possible D gene (6 bases). Trimming left V 3 bases short and J 4 bases short, with 9 bases between. Per the germline V gene, CDR1 is MGHDK and CDR2 is SYGVNS. The CDR3 consists of 13 residues. CDR3 DNA: TGTGCCAGCAGTGAGGAGGGCAGAGAGACCCAGTACTTC. Protein product: CASSEEGRETQYF.

The chain couples TRBV7-2 to TRBJ2-5; 8 nucleotides match TRBD1. The CDR3 runs to 19 residues. J was trimmed by 5 bases and V by 0 bases; bases with no gene match: 17. Germline assignment: CDR1 SGHTA and CDR2 FQGNSA. CDR3 sequence (DNA): TGTGCCAGCAGCTTAGCCTACCGCCAGGGGGCGCGGAGGTTCGAGACCCAGTACTTC. Amino acids: CASSLAYRQGARRFETQYF.

This chain links TRBV11-2 with TRBJ2-7; D call uncertain. This CDR3 comprises 14 residues. V dropped 4 bases and J dropped 1 base, with 11 bases sitting between them. Germline V CDR1 and CDR2: SGHAT, FQNNGV. The CDR3 spells CASSSTSGSYEQYF. CDR3 sequence (DNA): TGTGCCAGCAGCTCCACCTCCGGGTCCTACGAGCAGTACTTC.

This sequence joins TRBV9 and TRBJ2-2; 8 nucleotides match TRBD1. V was clipped by 3 bases and J by 6 bases; unmatched bases: 4. CDR3 length: 14 amino acids. CDR1 is SGDLS, CDR2 YYNGEE, per germline. The CDR3 DNA sequence: TGTGCCAGCAGCGCCGGACAGGGAGCCGGGGAGCTGTTTTTT. Its protein is CASSAGQGAGELFF.

This clone was counted a few times. V gene TRBV4-3 combines with J gene TRBJ1-2; 10 nucleotides align to TRBD1. The length of the CDR3 is 17 residues. The trim removed 2 bases at V and 8 bases at J, leaving 14 bases unmatched. Germline loops: CDR1 LGHNA, CDR2 YSLEER. CDR3 DNA: TGCGCCAGCAGCCAAAAATACCGGGACAGGGGCCGCGGGGGCTACACCTTC. Protein sequence: CASSQKYRDRGRGGYTF.

CDR3 sequence reads: CASMRTVNTGELFF. CDR3 in DNA: TGTGCCAGCATGAGGACAGTGAACACCGGGGAGCTGTTTTTT. V gene TRBV2 combines with J gene TRBJ2-2; D possibly corresponds to TRBD1 (6 bases). Trimming cost V 7 bases and J 1 base, with 10 bases left between them. The CDR3 has 14 amino acids. Germline lookup yields CDR1 SNHLY and CDR2 FYNNEI.

This clone was observed once. This chain connects TRBV5-1 to TRBJ2-5; D is unresolved. The CDR3 consists of 13 residues. The ends were cut back, 2 bases at V and 0 bases at J, with 5 bases in the middle. The germline gives CDR1 SGHRS, CDR2 YFSETQ. This CDR3 is CASSFLNQETQYF. The DNA of the CDR3 is TGCGCCAGCAGCTTCCTAAACCAAGAGACCCAGTACTTC.